This TCR beta chain was sequenced in a study of Tregs in tolerant kidney transplant recipients. Germline loops: CDR1 SNHLY, CDR2 FYNNEI. The CDR3 runs to 12 residues. V was pared by 2 bases and J by 13 bases, with 14 bases between. The data were produced by immunoSEQ multiplex PCR, yet TCRdb's version contains in-frame clones alone and is incomplete. The sample contains over 50,000 clones, 80% to 90% of which appear only once. The chain is built from TRBV2 and TRBJ1-2, with no clear D. The source material was Tregs from blood, sampled before the transplant. The sequence was collected from a human donor who received a combined kidney and bone marrow transplant. The chain's CDR3 is CASSEFDNRATF. DNA of the CDR3: TGTGCCAGCAGTGAATTCGATAATCGGGCCACCTTC. The whole variable domain, filled in from reference TRBV2 and TRBJ1-2, reads EPEVTQTPSHQVTQMGQEVILRCVPISNHLYFYWYRQILGQKVEFLVSFYNNEISEKSEIFDDQFSVERPDGSNFTLKIRSTKLEDSAMYFCASSEFDNRATFGSGTRLTVV.